This entry is about one TCR beta chain. This specimen comes from a study of blood T cell repertoires in COVID-19. The CDR3 consists of 12 residues. Per the germline V gene, CDR1 is MDHEN and CDR2 is SYDVKM. Trimming shortened V by 4 bases and J by 5 bases, and 8 bases separated the two germline ends. Repertoires were generated with immunoSEQ multiplex PCR, while TCRdb's copy carries only in-frame clones and drops some. The sample holds 90,000 to 150,000 clones, approximately 81% seen once. The gene calls are TRBV28 and TRBJ2-5; D remains ambiguous. The sequence came from a woman older than 75 with acute or convalescent COVID-19. Sequencing was done on a sample of peripheral blood. The CDR3 bases are TGTGCCAGCAGTTACCCCCAGGAGACCCAGTACTTC. Its translation is CASSYPQETQYF.